This TCR beta chain was captured in a study of CD8 T cells in ankylosing spondylitis. Regarding this clonotype: No antigen is known for it.

Using its own MiXCR run on the 5' RACE reads, TCRdb lists one record per CDR3 protein. The profile shows about 440,000 distinct CDR3 sequences, more than 15% of them singletons. Study findings and constraints: A motif of 8 or 9 highly homologous TCR beta variants was seen as apparently characteristic of ankylosing spondylitis blood.

The sequence came from a male donor with ankylosing spondylitis. Sequencing was carried out using blood, either unsorted or a sorted T cell fraction (not recorded which).

CDR3 protein: CASSPYAGGDYGYTF. CDR3 DNA sequence: TGTGCCAGCTCACCGTACGCGGGGGGCGACTATGGCTACACCTTC. The genes are TRBV18 and TRBJ1-2, with a weak D call TRBD1 (6 bases). The CDR3 covers 15 residues. Trimming pared 3 bases from V and 3 bases from J, leaving 14 bases between. Germline V gene sequence: CDR1 KGHSH, CDR2 LQKENI.